This TCR beta chain was recorded in a study of PD-1 blockade in classical Hodgkin lymphoma. Profiling relied on immunoSEQ multiplex PCR, and the TCRdb table lists in-frame clones only, not all of them. Among 15,000 to 20,000 clones, approximately 87% were seen once, and the ten largest hold roughly 2.8%. V lost 0 bases, J lost 5 bases, and 10 bases lay in between. The CDR3 is made up of 14 amino acids. Germline CDR1 LGHNA, CDR2 YNFKEQ. Time point meaning: cycle 4 day 1 (C4D1), after more than 5 weeks of nivolumab. Each and every patient relapsed after autologous stem cell transplantation, and patients got differing brentuximab vedotin exposure. The study purified CD4+ T cells from thawed PBMCs using magnetic negative selection.

This sequence originates from a human donor with classical Hodgkin lymphoma. V usage is TRBV4-2 and J usage is TRBJ2-5; D gene ambiguous. Sequencing was performed on CD4+ T cells from blood, taken before the fourth cycle of nivolumab. The CDR3 spells CASSQDPTAETQYF. CDR3 sequence (DNA): TGTGCCAGCAGCCAAGATCCTACGGCTGAGACCCAGTACTTC.